The entry that follows covers one T cell receptor beta chain sequence. Its specificity is not known. This sample was taken from a study of shared clonotypes between healthy human individuals. Study at large: Each donor's CD4 naive and CD4 memory cells filled three plates apiece, CD8 naive two, and CD8 memory one.

Replicate sorted-subset PCRs were loaded with 150 to 200 ng DNA, 30,000 to 35,000 T cell genomes. In the original workflow: Junction-only immunoSEQ data arrived without quality scores, meaning filtering differed. This table comes from immunoSEQ multiplex PCR, and its TCRdb copy is limited to in-frame clones, with some not included. V and J calls and clone size follow that table, whereas D and trimming were derived from the DNA. This table has around 2.1 million clones, about 92% appearing once. Findings and caveats of the study: Relative to memory subsets, naive subsets generally showed larger estimated richness.

This CDR3 comprises 15 residues. Germline V lookup: CDR1 MDHEN, CDR2 SYDVKM. V was pared by 5 bases and J by 3 bases, with 17 bases between. Naive CD8 populations comprised CD45RO-negative cells positively selected for CCR7, excluding terminally differentiated effector memory CD45RA+ cells. The V call is TRBV28, the J call TRBJ2-7; TRBD2 is a possible D gene (6 bases). The receptor was isolated from a man aged 18 to 30 in good health. Some clones in this sample may be carry-over from other donors' samples. The sequenced sample was naive CD8+ T cells from PBMCs. The CDR3 DNA follows: TGTGCCAGCAGTCCTATACCGGGACTCGGCTACGAGCAGTACTTC. It specifies CASSPIPGLGYEQYF.